Each of the 11 T cell receptor beta chains below was sequenced from the same sample in a study of post-analysis software for immune sequencing data. Study-level results: When patients were compared with controls, five TRBV segments were more frequent, TRBV5-6, TRBV5-1 and TRBV20-1 among them.

No cognate antigen is known for these TCRs. Built from TCR beta cDNA, the libraries had unique molecular identifiers in them. In TCRdb, the PCR reads were re-called with MiXCR into one record per CDR3 protein. The sample contains about 180,000 distinct CDR3 sequences, about 29% of which appear only once. Sequencing input: blood. The receptors were gathered from a girl between 5 and 17 years old with multiple sclerosis.

J is TRBJ1-6 and V is TRBV5-1; D is unresolved. The CDR3 loop spans 16 amino acids. V lost 0 bases and J 9 bases, leaving 16 bases between the germline ends. The germline gives CDR1 SGHRS, CDR2 YFSETQ. The DNA of the CDR3 is TGCGCCAGCAGCTTGGGGGCAGAGGTGTGGGGTTCACCCCTCCACTTT. Its protein product is CASSLGAEVWGSPLHF.

V and J are TRBV10-3 and TRBJ1-5, with TRBD1 identical over 7 bases. Germline trimming cut 6 bases from V and 6 bases from J; bases unmatched to any gene: 8. The germline V gene encodes CDR1 ENHRY and CDR2 SYGVKD. This CDR3 region has 14 residues. CDR3 bases: TGTGCCATCAGGCCAGGGGGGGGAGGTCAGCCCCAGCATTTT. Its protein is CAIRPGGGGQPQHF.

This clonotype was seen more than once but under ten times. The chain carries TRBV5-5 and TRBJ2-7, with unresolved D. The V end lost 2 bases, the J end lost 2 bases, and 20 bases lay between the germline ends. Germline CDR1 reads SGHKS; CDR2 reads YYEKEE (reference sequence). This CDR3 is 17 amino acids long. CDR3 DNA sequence: TGTGCCAGCAGCTTTGGAGAGACGGCCCCAATTACCTACGAGCAGTACTTC. Translated: CASSFGETAPITYEQYF.

Worth noting for this clonotype: A clone one base away is much larger, so this may be a read error. The CDR3 is CSASRPSYNEQYF. CDR3 coding DNA: TGCAGTGCTAGCAGGCCCTCCTACAATGAGCAGTACTTC. The chain joins TRBV20-1 to TRBJ2-1; D is undetermined. The DNA end is more similar to TRBJ2-7, so the J call may be wrong. The V gene's germline CDR1 is DFQATT and CDR2 SNEGSKA (reference sequence). CDR3 size: 13 residues.

This clonotype was seen at least ten times. The genes are TRBV4-1 and TRBJ2-7; unclear D gene. Trimming removed 0 bases at V and 3 bases at J, with 12 bases between. CDR1 MGHRA and CDR2 YSYEKL come from the germline V gene. The CDR3 spans 15 residues. This chain's CDR3 is CASSQEDGRVYEQYF. CDR3 coding DNA: TGCGCCAGCAGCCAAGAGGACGGACGAGTCTACGAGCAGTACTTC.

This clonotype was found once. J is TRBJ1-4 and V is TRBV30, with D hard to call. The V gene lost 1 base and the J gene lost 5 bases, with 14 bases spanning the gap. Germline V gene data show CDR1 as GTSNPN and CDR2 as SVGIG (reference sequence). The CDR3 has 15 amino acids. The CDR3 spells CAWSEPISWNEKLFF. The CDR3 DNA follows: TGTGCCTGGAGTGAACCGATATCCTGGAATGAAAAACTGTTTTTT.

This clonotype has a count of ten or more. This chain connects TRBV3-1 to TRBJ2-7; 7 nucleotides align to TRBD2. This CDR3 is 14 amino acids long. Germline trimming cut 4 bases from V and 3 bases from J; bases unmatched to any gene: 6. Germline V gene lookup returns CDR1 LGHDT and CDR2 YNNKEL (reference sequence). In nucleotides, the CDR3 is TGTGCCAGCAGCCGAGCGGGATGGGGCTACGAGCAGTACTTC. This sequence encodes CASSRAGWGYEQYF.

The chain couples TRBV4-1 to TRBJ2-5; the match to TRBD2 covers 11 bases. The CDR3 spans 14 residues. Germline V lookup: CDR1 MGHRA, CDR2 YSYEKL. Losses at the gene ends were 4 bases for V and 11 bases for J; bases not matched to a gene: 9. CDR3 bases: TGCGCCAGCAGCCTAGCGGGAGGGCCCGAAGAGCAGTACTTC. Protein: CASSLAGGPEEQYF.

This clonotype has only a few counts. The chain couples TRBV2 to TRBJ1-5, with 9 bases fitting TRBD1. The V and J ends lost 2 bases and 5 bases, in that order; junction bases with no gene match: 7. Germline V lookup: CDR1 SNHLY, CDR2 FYNNEI. The CDR3 contains 16 residues. Here the CDR3 reads CASSEPGTGYDQPQHF. As DNA, the CDR3 is TGTGCCAGCAGTGAACCCGGGACAGGGTACGATCAGCCCCAGCATTTT.

The chain recombines TRBV5-5 with TRBJ2-7, with D hard to call. Germline CDR1 reads SGHKS; CDR2 reads YYEKEE (reference sequence). V gave up 2 bases and J gave up 3 bases, with 9 bases separating them. This CDR3 has 13 residues. In DNA form, the CDR3 reads TGTGCCAGCAGCTTTGAAAGGATCTACGAGCAGTACTTC. Its protein is CASSFERIYEQYF. The complete variable domain, with remaining parts taken from reference TRBV5-5 and TRBJ2-7, reads DAGVTQSPTHLIKTRGQQVTLRCSPISGHKSVSWYQQVLGQGPQFIFQYYEKEERGRGNFPDRFSARQFPNYSSELNVNALLLGDSALYLCASSFERIYEQYFGPGTRLTVT.

This clonotype was found many times. This sequence joins TRBV5-1 and TRBJ2-7, with a weak D call TRBD1 (6 bases). Germline V lookup: CDR1 SGHRS, CDR2 YFSETQ. The ends were cut back, 4 bases at V and 0 bases at J, with 14 bases in the middle. The CDR3 runs to 15 residues. The CDR3 DNA reads as TGCGCCAGCAGCCGGAACAGGGAAATCTCCTACGAGCAGTACTTC. This encodes CASSRNREISYEQYF.